The 11 T cell receptor beta chains below were found in one sample sequenced in a study of T cell repertoires in cytomegalovirus infection. The antigens of these receptors remain unknown. TCRdb itself ran the reads through MiXCR, one entry per CDR3 protein. In the table there are under 200,000 distinct CDR3 sequences, roughly 20% of which are singletons. The sample consisted of CD8+ T cells from cultured PBMCs, taken from culture after CMV antigen stimulation. All receptors derive from a human donor in good health (CMV status not recorded). Some clones in this sample may be carry-over from other donors' samples.

The rearrangement uses TRBV27 and TRBJ2-5; 7 nucleotides line up with TRBD2. Germline trimming cut 3 bases from V and 1 base from J; bases unmatched to any gene: 11. CDR3 length: 17 residues. Germline V gene data show CDR1 as MNHEY and CDR2 as SMNVEV (reference sequence). The CDR3: CASSFDSSGGFQETQYF. CDR3 DNA: TGTGCCAGCAGTTTCGATTCTTCGGGGGGTTTCCAAGAGACCCAGTACTTC.

The chain links TRBV6-5 to TRBJ2-7; no reliable D call. V was clipped by 1 base and J by 5 bases, with 9 bases between them. Germline CDR1 is MNHEY and CDR2 is SVGAGI. The CDR3 is 13 residues long. The CDR3 spells CASSYYSRDEQYF. CDR3 bases: TGTGCCAGCAGTTACTACAGTCGGGACGAGCAGTACTTC.

DNA of the CDR3: TGTGCCAGCAGTCCCTCGGCGGGGGGGACCGAGCAGTACTTC. Translated: CASSPSAGGTEQYF. The chain joins TRBV6-2 or TRBV6-3 to TRBJ2-7; TRBD2 agrees at 9 bases. The CDR3 has 14 residues. J gave up 6 bases and V 5 bases, and 8 bases lay outside the gene matches. Per the germline V gene, CDR1 is MNHEY and CDR2 is SVGEGT.

The genes are TRBV19 and TRBJ2-1; TRBD1 matches at 10 bases. J gave up 9 bases and V 3 bases, and 5 bases lay outside the gene matches. Germline V lookup: CDR1 LNHDA, CDR2 SQIVND (reference sequence). The CDR3 sequence is 14 residues long. CDR3 region: CASSIGTGDFEQFF. CDR3 in DNA: TGTGCCAGTAGTATTGGGACAGGGGATTTTGAGCAGTTCTTC.

The J gene is TRBJ2-7, the V gene TRBV4-3; D not certain. Trimming stripped 0 bases from V and 3 bases from J, with 6 bases between. This CDR3 has 13 residues. Germline CDR1 and CDR2: LGHNA and YSLEER. CDR3: CASSQDQGYEQYF. CDR3 coding DNA: TGCGCCAGCAGCCAAGATCAAGGCTACGAGCAGTACTTC.

This clonotype was counted only a few times. J is TRBJ1-4 and V is TRBV15; D may be TRBD1 (5 bases). V was trimmed by 1 base and J by 6 bases, leaving 15 bases between them. Germline V gene data show CDR1 as LNHNV and CDR2 as YYDKDF (reference sequence). This CDR3 has 16 amino acids. The chain's CDR3 is CATSRAGRVWDEKLFF. In DNA, the CDR3 is TGTGCCACCAGCAGAGCCGGCAGGGTCTGGGATGAAAAACTGTTTTTT.

This sequence joins TRBV12-5 and TRBJ2-6; TRBD1 agrees at 10 bases. There are 18 residues in the CDR3. Trimming removed 1 base from V and 6 bases from J; junction bases left unmatched: 9. Germline-derived CDR1 and CDR2 are LGHNT and FRNRAP. CDR3 in DNA: TGTGCTAGTGGTTTGGCGGGACAGGGGAGGTTAGAGGCCAACGTCCTGACTTTC. This sequence encodes CASGLAGQGRLEANVLTF.

The chain has TRBV7-6 and TRBJ1-4, with D unclear. There are 15 residues in the CDR3. Germline CDR1 reads SGHVS; CDR2 reads FNYEAQ. V shed 1 base and J shed 8 bases, with 14 bases lying between them. This CDR3 is CASSLGLQPHEKLFF. In nucleotides, the CDR3 is TGTGCCAGCAGCTTAGGTCTCCAGCCCCACGAAAAACTGTTTTTT.

This clonotype occurred a few times. The chain carries TRBV7-9 and TRBJ2-4; tentative D call: TRBD1 (5 bases). V was clipped by 0 bases and J by 5 bases, with 5 bases between them. CDR1 is SEHNR and CDR2 is FQNEAQ in the germline V gene (reference sequence). The CDR3 contains 13 residues. The CDR3 loop reads CASSLARENIQYF. CDR3 coding DNA: TGTGCCAGCAGCTTAGCCAGGGAAAACATTCAGTACTTC.

The chain combines TRBV28 with TRBJ1-1; the D gene is possibly TRBD1 (6 bases). This CDR3 has 14 amino acids. Germline CDR1 MDHEN, CDR2 SYDVKM. Trimming took 1 base from V and 8 from J, leaving 14 bases between them. The CDR3, as DNA: TGTGCCAGCAGTTTATTTACTGTGGGACACGAAGCTTTCTTT. Encoded protein: CASSLFTVGHEAFF.

The rearrangement links TRBV6-1 to TRBJ1-4; D gene uncertain. Trimming left V 0 bases short and J 8 bases short, with 19 bases between. Germline V gene sequence: CDR1 MNHNS, CDR2 SASEGT. This CDR3 comprises 17 residues. The CDR3 nucleotides read TGTGCCAGCAGTGAAGCGGGCTTTCCTCGTATGAAGGAAAAACTGTTTTTT. Translated: CASSEAGFPRMKEKLFF.